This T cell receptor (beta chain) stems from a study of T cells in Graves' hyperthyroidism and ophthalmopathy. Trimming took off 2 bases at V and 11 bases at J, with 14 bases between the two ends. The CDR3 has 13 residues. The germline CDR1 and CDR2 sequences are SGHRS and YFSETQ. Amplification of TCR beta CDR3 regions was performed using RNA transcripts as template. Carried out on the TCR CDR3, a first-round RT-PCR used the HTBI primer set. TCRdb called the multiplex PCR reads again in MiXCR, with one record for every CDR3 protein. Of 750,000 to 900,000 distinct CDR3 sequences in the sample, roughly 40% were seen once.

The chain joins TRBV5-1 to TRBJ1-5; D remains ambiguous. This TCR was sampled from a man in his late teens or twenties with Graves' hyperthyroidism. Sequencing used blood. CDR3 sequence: CASSFRSQETQHF. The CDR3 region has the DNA TGCGCCAGCAGCTTTCGGAGCCAAGAGACCCAGCATTTT.